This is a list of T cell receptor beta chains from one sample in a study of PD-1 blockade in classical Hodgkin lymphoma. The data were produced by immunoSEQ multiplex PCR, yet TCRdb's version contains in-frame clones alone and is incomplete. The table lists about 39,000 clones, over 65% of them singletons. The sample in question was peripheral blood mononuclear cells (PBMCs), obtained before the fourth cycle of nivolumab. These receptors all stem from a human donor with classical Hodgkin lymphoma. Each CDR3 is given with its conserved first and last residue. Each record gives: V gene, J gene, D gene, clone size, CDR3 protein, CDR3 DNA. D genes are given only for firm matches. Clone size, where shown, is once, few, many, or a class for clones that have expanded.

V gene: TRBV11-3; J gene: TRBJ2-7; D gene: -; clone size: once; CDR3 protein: CASSPDSNSYEQYF; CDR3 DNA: TGTGCCAGCAGCCCGGACAGCAACTCCTACGAGCAGTACTTC
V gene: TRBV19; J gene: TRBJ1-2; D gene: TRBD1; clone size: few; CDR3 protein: CASSIPRTGGYTF; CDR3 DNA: TGTGCCAGTAGTATTCCCAGGACAGGCGGCTACACCTTC
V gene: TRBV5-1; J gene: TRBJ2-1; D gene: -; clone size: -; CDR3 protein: CASSLAVSLNNEQFF; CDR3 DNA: TGCGCCAGCAGCTTGGCCGTATCCTTAAACAATGAGCAGTTCTTC
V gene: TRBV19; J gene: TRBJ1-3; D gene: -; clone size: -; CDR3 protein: CASSILRGTGNTIYF; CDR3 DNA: TGTGCCAGTAGTATTTTAAGAGGGACTGGAAACACCATATATTTT
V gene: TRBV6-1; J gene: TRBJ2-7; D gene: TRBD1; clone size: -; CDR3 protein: CASSRQQGANWEQYF; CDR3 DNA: TGTGCCAGCAGTAGACAACAGGGGGCCAATTGGGAGCAGTACTTC
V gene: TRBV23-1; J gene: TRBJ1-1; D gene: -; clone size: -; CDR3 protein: CASSQLSRVNTEAFF; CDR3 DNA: TGCGCCAGCAGTCAATTAAGCAGGGTGAACACTGAAGCTTTCTTT
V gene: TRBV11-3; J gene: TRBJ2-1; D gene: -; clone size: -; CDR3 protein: CASSLRQGNVGEQFF; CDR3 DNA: TGTGCCAGCAGCTTAAGGCAGGGTAATGTTGGTGAGCAGTTCTTC
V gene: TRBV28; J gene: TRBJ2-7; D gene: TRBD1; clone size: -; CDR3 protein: CASRLTGSYEQYF; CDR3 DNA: TGTGCCAGCAGGCTGACAGGGAGCTACGAGCAGTACTTC
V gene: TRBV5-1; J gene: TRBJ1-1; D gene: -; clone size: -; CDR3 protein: CASSRGLNTEAFF; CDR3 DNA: TGCGCCAGCAGCCGTGGACTGAACACTGAAGCTTTCTTT
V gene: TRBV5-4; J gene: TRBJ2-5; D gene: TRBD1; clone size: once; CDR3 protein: CASSVGTGGRRETQYF; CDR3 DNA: TGTGCCAGCAGCGTGGGGACAGGGGGCCGGCGTGAGACCCAGTACTTC
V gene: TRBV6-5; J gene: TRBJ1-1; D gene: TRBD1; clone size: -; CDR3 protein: CASSSRDREVNTEAFF; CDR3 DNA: TGTGCCAGCAGTTCCAGGGACAGGGAGGTGAACACTGAAGCTTTCTTT
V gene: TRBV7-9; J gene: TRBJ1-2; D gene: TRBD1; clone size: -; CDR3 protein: CASSLEPGQYTF; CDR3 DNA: TGTGCCAGCAGCTTAGAGCCGGGACAGTACACCTTC
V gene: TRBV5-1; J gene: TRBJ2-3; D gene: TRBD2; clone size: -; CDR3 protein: CASSLQAGSTDTQYF; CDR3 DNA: TGCGCCAGCAGCTTACAAGCGGGGTCCACAGATACGCAGTATTTT
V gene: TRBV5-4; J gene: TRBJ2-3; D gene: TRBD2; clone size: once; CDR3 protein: CASNILAAPDTQYF; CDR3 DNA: TGTGCCAGCAACATACTAGCGGCCCCAGATACGCAGTATTTT
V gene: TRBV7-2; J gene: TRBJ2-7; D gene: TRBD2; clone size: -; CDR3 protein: CASSWLAGGVSEQYF; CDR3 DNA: TGTGCCAGCAGCTGGCTAGCGGGGGGAGTATCCGAGCAGTACTTC
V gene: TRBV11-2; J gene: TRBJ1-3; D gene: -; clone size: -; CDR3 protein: CASSLTRNTIYF; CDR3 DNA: TGTGCCAGCAGCTTAACGCGAAACACCATATATTTT
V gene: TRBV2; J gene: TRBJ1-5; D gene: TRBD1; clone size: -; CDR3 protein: CASSVKGTGNQPQHF; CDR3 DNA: TGTGCCAGCAGTGTAAAAGGGACAGGAAATCAGCCCCAGCATTTT
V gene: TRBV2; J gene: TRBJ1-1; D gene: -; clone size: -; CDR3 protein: CASIGGLTEAFF; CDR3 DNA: TGTGCCAGCATCGGAGGGCTCACTGAAGCTTTCTTT
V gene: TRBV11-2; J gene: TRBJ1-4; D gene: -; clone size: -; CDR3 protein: CASTSAGTNEKLFF; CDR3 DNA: TGTGCCAGCACCTCTGCGGGGACTAATGAAAAACTGTTTTTT
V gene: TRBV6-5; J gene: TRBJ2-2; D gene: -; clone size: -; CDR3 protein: CASSYSRGRTGELFF; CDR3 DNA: TGTGCCAGCAGTTACTCCCGGGGTCGGACCGGGGAGCTGTTTTTT
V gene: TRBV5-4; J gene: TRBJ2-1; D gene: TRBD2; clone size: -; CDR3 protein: CASSSGLAGGRPHNEQFF; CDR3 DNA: TGTGCCAGCAGCTCGGGACTAGCGGGGGGGCGGCCACACAATGAGCAGTTCTTC
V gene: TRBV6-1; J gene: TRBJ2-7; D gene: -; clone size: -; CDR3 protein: CASTLGGVVTYEQYF; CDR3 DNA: TGTGCCAGCACCCTCGGTGGGGTTGTGACCTACGAGCAGTACTTC
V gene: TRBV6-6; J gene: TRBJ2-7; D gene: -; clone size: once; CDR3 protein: CASSYPGAFSYEQYF; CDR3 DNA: TGTGCCAGCAGTTACCCCGGGGCATTTTCCTACGAGCAGTACTTC
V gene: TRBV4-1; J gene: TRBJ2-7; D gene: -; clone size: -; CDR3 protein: CASSPKGTEGSYEQYF; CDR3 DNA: TGCGCCAGCAGCCCTAAAGGGACGGAAGGTTCCTACGAGCAGTACTTC
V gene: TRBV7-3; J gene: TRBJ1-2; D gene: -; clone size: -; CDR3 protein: CASSLARGYGYTF; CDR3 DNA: TGTGCCAGCAGCTTAGCCAGGGGCTATGGCTACACCTTC
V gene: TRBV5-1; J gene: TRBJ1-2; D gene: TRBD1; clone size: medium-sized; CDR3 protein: CASSLSQGDSGYTF; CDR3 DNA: TGCGCCAGCAGCTTATCACAGGGGGATTCTGGCTACACCTTC
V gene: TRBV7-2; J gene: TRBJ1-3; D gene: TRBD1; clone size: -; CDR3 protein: CASSLRQGARNTIYF; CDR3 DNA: TGTGCCAGCAGCTTAAGACAGGGGGCGCGAAACACCATATATTTT
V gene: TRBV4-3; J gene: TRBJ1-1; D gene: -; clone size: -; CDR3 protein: CASRQGNLDTEAFF; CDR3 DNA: TGCGCCAGCCGGCAGGGGAATTTGGACACTGAAGCTTTCTTT
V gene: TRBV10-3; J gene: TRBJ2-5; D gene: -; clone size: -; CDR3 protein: CAISESTGRLQTQYF; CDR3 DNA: TGTGCCATCAGTGAGTCGACGGGACGTCTTCAGACCCAGTACTTC
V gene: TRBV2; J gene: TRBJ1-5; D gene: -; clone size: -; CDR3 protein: CASSSRTVPMGNQPQHF; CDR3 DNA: TGTGCCAGCAGTTCGCGGACAGTCCCAATGGGCAATCAGCCCCAGCATTTT
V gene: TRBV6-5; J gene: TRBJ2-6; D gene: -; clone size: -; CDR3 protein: CASSYSGGSGANVLTF; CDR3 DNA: TGTGCCAGCAGTTACTCAGGAGGCTCTGGGGCCAACGTCCTGACTTTC
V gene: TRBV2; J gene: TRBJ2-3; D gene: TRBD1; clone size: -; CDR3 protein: CASSTGTESTDTQYF; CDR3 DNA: TGTGCCAGCAGTACCGGGACAGAAAGCACAGATACGCAGTATTTT
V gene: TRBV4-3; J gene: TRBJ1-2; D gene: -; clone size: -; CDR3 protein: CASSQGHTNNYGYTF; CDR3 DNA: TGCGCCAGCAGCCAAGGGCACACAAATAACTATGGCTACACCTTC
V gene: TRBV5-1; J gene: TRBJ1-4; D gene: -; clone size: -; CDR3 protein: CASSNEQHSGKLFF; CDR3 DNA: TGCGCCAGCAGTAATGAACAGCATTCCGGGAAACTGTTTTTT
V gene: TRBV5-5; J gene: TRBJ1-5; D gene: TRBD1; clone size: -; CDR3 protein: CASSSRGGGNQPQHF; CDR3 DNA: TGTGCCAGCAGCTCCAGGGGGGGCGGCAATCAGCCCCAGCATTTT
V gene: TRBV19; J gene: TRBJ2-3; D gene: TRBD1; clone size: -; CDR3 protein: CASSLRDRDTQYF; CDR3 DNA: TGTGCCAGTAGCCTCCGGGACAGGGATACGCAGTATTTT
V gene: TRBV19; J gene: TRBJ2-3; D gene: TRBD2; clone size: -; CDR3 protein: CASRVAGVYTDTQYF; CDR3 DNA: TGTGCCAGTAGAGTAGCGGGGGTCTACACAGATACGCAGTATTTT
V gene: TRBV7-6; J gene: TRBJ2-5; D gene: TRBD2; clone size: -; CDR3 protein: CASSLATSGGALETQYF; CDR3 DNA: TGTGCCAGCAGCTTAGCGACTAGCGGGGGGGCTTTAGAGACCCAGTACTTC
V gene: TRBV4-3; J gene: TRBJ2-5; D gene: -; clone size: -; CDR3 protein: CASSPWVDSQETQYF; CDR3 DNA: TGCGCCAGCAGCCCGTGGGTGGACTCCCAAGAGACCCAGTACTTC
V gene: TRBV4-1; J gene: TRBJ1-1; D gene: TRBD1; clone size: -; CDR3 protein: CASSLTGGTEAFF; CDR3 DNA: TGCGCCAGCAGTCTGACAGGGGGCACTGAAGCTTTCTTT
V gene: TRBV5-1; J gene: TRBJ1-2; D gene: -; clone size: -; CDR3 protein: CASSLQGNYGYTF; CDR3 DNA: TGCGCCAGCAGCTTACAGGGAAACTATGGCTACACCTTC
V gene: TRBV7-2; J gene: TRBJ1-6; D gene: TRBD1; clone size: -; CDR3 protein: CASSLDSGGIKALHF; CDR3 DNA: TGTGCCAGCAGCTTGGACTCAGGGGGGATTAAGGCCCTCCACTTT
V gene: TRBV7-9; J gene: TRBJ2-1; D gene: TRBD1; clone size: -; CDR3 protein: CASSFRDRAYNEQFF; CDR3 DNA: TGTGCCAGCAGCTTTCGGGACAGGGCCTACAATGAGCAGTTCTTC
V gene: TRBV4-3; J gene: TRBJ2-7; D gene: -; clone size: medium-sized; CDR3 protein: CASSQDQGGSYEQYF; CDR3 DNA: TGCGCCAGCAGCCAAGATCAGGGCGGATCCTACGAGCAGTACTTC
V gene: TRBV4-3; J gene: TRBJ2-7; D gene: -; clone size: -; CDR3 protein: CASSQLDFRGWVNEQYF; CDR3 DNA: TGCGCCAGCAGCCAATTGGATTTCCGGGGTTGGGTAAACGAGCAGTACTTC
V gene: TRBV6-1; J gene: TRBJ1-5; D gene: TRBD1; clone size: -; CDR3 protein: CAATGGWGQPQHF; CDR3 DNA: TGTGCCGCGACAGGGGGCTGGGGTCAGCCCCAGCATTTT
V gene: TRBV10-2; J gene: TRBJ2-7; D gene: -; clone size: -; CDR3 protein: CVSSVGYEQYF; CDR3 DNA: TGCGTCAGCAGCGTGGGCTACGAGCAGTACTTC
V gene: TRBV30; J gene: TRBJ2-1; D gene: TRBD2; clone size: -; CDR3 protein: CAWSLSGGSEQFF; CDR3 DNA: TGTGCCTGGAGTCTTAGCGGGGGAAGTGAGCAGTTCTTC
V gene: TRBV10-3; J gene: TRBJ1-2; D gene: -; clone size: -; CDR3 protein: CAISEGYDHNYGYTF; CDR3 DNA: TGTGCCATCAGTGAGGGTTATGATCACAACTATGGCTACACCTTC
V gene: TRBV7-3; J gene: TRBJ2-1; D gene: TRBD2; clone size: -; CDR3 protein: CASSRFGTSGGSYNEQFF; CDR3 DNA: TGTGCCAGCAGTCGATTCGGGACTAGCGGGGGCTCCTACAATGAGCAGTTCTTC
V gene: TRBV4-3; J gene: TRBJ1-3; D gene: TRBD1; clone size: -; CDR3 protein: CASSPDRGWDTIYF; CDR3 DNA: TGCGCCAGCAGCCCGGACAGGGGATGGGACACCATATATTTT
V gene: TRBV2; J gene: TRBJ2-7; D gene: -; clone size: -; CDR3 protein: CASSTTRGGEQYF; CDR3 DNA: TGTGCCAGCAGTACAACCAGGGGAGGCGAGCAGTACTTC